The T cell receptor (beta chain) under discussion was sequenced for a study of T cell responses to AZD1222 COVID-19 vaccine. This CDR3 comprises 14 residues. V was cut by 1 base and J by 5 bases, with 9 bases left in between. Generated by immunoSEQ multiplex PCR, the TCRdb table keeps only in-frame clones and is missing some. The table includes roughly 120,000 clones, roughly 88% detected once. Study outcomes and limitations: Clonal diversity may have been underestimated, and the donors were mostly white British, with more females than males.

For this clone: Its antigen remains unidentified.

This receptor was identified in an adult in good health. The sample consisted of peripheral blood, taken on day 0 of AZD1222 vaccination. V usage is TRBV5-7 and J usage is TRBJ1-4; D gene uncertain. TRBV5-7 is designated an ORF whose function remains uncertain. The CDR3 DNA reads TGTGCCAGCAGCTTGAATAAGGGAAATGAAAAACTGTTTTTT. Its protein product is CASSLNKGNEKLFF.